The 17 T cell receptor beta chains presented below share a single source sample, sequenced in a study of cytomegalovirus exposure and HLA in healthy donors. In the PCR, 60 Vbeta and 13 Jbeta primers were used. Profiling relied on immunoSEQ multiplex PCR, and the TCRdb table lists in-frame clones only, not all of them. This table holds 140,000 to 150,000 clones, around 84% found once. Source material: PBMCs. These receptors were collected from a boy between 2 and 10 years old in good health and CMV-seronegative.

This rearrangement joins TRBV28 to TRBJ2-1; D is undetermined. Between the trimmed V and J ends, which lost 4 bases and 6 bases, there was a span of 7 bases. This CDR3 has 12 amino acids. From germline, CDR1 is MDHEN and CDR2 SYDVKM. The CDR3 spells CASSSSANEQFF. The CDR3 DNA follows: TGTGCCAGCAGTTCTAGTGCCAATGAGCAGTTCTTC.

The gene calls are TRBV6-5 and TRBJ2-3; the match to TRBD2 covers 10 bases. CDR3 size: 15 residues. Germline-derived CDR1 and CDR2 are MNHEY and SVGAGI. V trimming: 5 bases; J trimming: 3 bases; junction bases outside the gene matches: 5. CDR3 DNA: TGTGCCAGCAGTATTAGCGGGAGGCGGACAGATACGCAGTATTTT. It translates to CASSISGRRTDTQYF.

The J gene is TRBJ2-3, the V gene TRBV27, with 7 positions matching TRBD2. The CDR3 spans 20 residues. From germline, CDR1 is MNHEY and CDR2 SMNVEV (reference sequence). With 5 bases clipped from V and 3 bases from J, the junction kept 23 bases outside the gene matches. CDR3 sequence: CASSTPKNPLASRETDTQYF. In nucleotides, the CDR3 is TGTGCCAGCAGTACCCCGAAAAACCCACTAGCCTCGCGGGAGACAGATACGCAGTATTTT.

The rearrangement uses TRBV7-6 and TRBJ2-2; tentative D call: TRBD1 (5 bases). The V and J ends lost 0 bases and 0 bases respectively, with 11 bases between them. Germline CDR1 is SGHVS and CDR2 is FNYEAQ. CDR3 length: 17 residues. CDR3 sequence (DNA): TGTGCCAGCAGCTTAGCGATAAAGGGGACGAACACCGGGGAGCTGTTTTTT. Its protein is CASSLAIKGTNTGELFF.

J is TRBJ2-7 and V is TRBV9; 7 bases map to TRBD2. The CDR3 has 14 amino acids. Germline V lookup: CDR1 SGDLS, CDR2 YYNGEE. The junction had 5 bases not matched to a gene; V was cut back by 0 bases and J by 5 bases. The CDR3 region is CASSVVSGNDEQYF. DNA for the CDR3: TGTGCCAGCAGCGTAGTAAGCGGGAACGACGAGCAGTACTTC.

The chain combines TRBV2 with TRBJ2-7; TRBD1 matches 11 bases. The CDR3 totals 15 residues. CDR1 and CDR2 (germline): SNHLY, FYNNEI. The V gene end was trimmed by 6 bases and the J gene end by 2 bases; junction bases not matched to a gene: 6. CDR3 region: CASREGQGDPYEQYF. The CDR3, as DNA: TGTGCCAGCAGGGAGGGACAGGGGGATCCCTACGAGCAGTACTTC.

The table lists this clone with a count of one. The chain joins TRBV9 to TRBJ1-1, with D perhaps matching TRBD1 (6 bases). The CDR3 length is 19 residues. Germline CDR1 is SGDLS and CDR2 is YYNGEE. V was shortened by 1 base and J by 0 bases, with 22 bases between the two germline ends. In DNA, the CDR3 is TGTGCCAGCAGCGTAAGAGCGTCGGGGGGCGCGTTAGTGAACACTGAAGCTTTCTTT. Translated: CASSVRASGGALVNTEAFF.

This clone was seen a few times. Relative to the germline gene, one junction end is altered; a read error may explain this. The rearrangement joins TRBV7-9 to TRBJ2-2; 9 bases are shared with TRBD2. Germline CDR1 reads SEHNR; CDR2 reads FQNEAQ (reference sequence). This CDR3 is 18 amino acids long. CDR3 coding DNA: TGTTCCAGCAGCTTAGTGGATAGCGGGAGTAGATACACCGGGGAGCTGTTTTTT. Its protein product is CSSSLVDSGSRYTGELFF.

This clone was counted between two and nine times. This chain connects TRBV7-2 to TRBJ2-3, with TRBD2 matching 7 bases. With 5 bases clipped from V and 3 bases from J, the junction kept 14 bases outside the gene matches. The CDR3 has 17 amino acids. Germline-derived CDR1 and CDR2 are SGHTA and FQGNSA. The CDR3 spells CASSRGPGGSLTDTQYF. For the CDR3, the DNA is TGTGCCAGCAGCCGAGGTCCTGGCGGGAGCTTGACAGATACGCAGTATTTT.

The V call is TRBV29-1, the J call TRBJ2-2, with a weak D call TRBD1 (7 bases). This CDR3 region has 15 residues. Germline loops: CDR1 SQVTM, CDR2 ANQGSEA. Trimming took off 3 bases at V and 4 bases at J, with 15 bases between the two ends. The CDR3 DNA follows: TGCAGCGTTGATTTCGACAGGGAGGCCACCGGGGAGCTGTTTTTT. Translation: CSVDFDREATGELFF.

This clone was recorded a few times. This chain joins TRBV4-1 and TRBJ2-4; D may be TRBD1 (5 bases). CDR3 length: 14 residues. Trimming stripped 1 base from V and 4 bases from J, with 8 bases between. The V gene's germline CDR1 is MGHRA and CDR2 YSYEKL. The CDR3 spells CASSQGQGKNIQYF. DNA of the CDR3: TGCGCCAGCAGCCAAGGCCAGGGAAAAAACATTCAGTACTTC.

The chain joins TRBV4-1 to TRBJ2-7, with 8 nucleotides matching TRBD2. This CDR3 has 14 amino acids. CDR1 and CDR2 (germline): MGHRA, YSYEKL. V lost 3 bases and J lost 2; bases outside the gene matches: 3. CDR3 loop: CASSQGLDTYEQYF. The CDR3, as DNA: TGCGCCAGCAGCCAGGGACTAGACACCTACGAGCAGTACTTC.

This rearrangement joins TRBV5-6 to TRBJ2-1; D perhaps matches TRBD1 (6 bases). This CDR3 spans 14 amino acids. Between the trimmed V and J ends, which lost 7 bases and 9 bases, there was a span of 20 bases. Germline V gives CDR1 SGHDT, CDR2 YYEEEE. The chain's CDR3 is CASRTGLGHGEQFF. Here the CDR3 DNA reads TGTGCCAGCCGCACAGGGTTGGGTCACGGTGAGCAGTTCTTC.

This chain uses TRBV5-4 with TRBJ2-3, with TRBD1 matching 7 bases. J gave up 2 bases and V 1 base, and 7 bases lay outside the gene matches. CDR3 size: 16 residues. CDR1 is SGHNT and CDR2 is YYREEE in the germline V gene (reference sequence). CDR3 sequence reads: CASSLMGTVDTDTQYF. CDR3 nucleotide sequence: TGTGCCAGCAGCTTGATGGGGACAGTTGACACAGATACGCAGTATTTT.

The chain links TRBV9 to TRBJ1-1; 7 positions match TRBD1. V shed 4 bases, J shed 4 bases, and the junction held 7 bases outside the gene matches. Germline V gene data show CDR1 as SGDLS and CDR2 as YYNGEE. The CDR3 spans 14 residues. This CDR3 is CASSFIQGSTEAFF. CDR3 bases: TGTGCCAGCAGCTTTATACAGGGGAGCACTGAAGCTTTCTTT.

This chain connects TRBV7-3 to TRBJ2-5, with 11 bases lining up with TRBD2. CDR3 length equals 17 residues. V shed 1 base and J 0 bases; nucleotides not matched to a gene: 4. Germline values: CDR1 SGHTA, CDR2 FQGTGA. For the CDR3, the DNA is TGTGCCAGCAGCTTAAGAGTAGCGGGAGGGTACCAAGAGACCCAGTACTTC. It translates to CASSLRVAGGYQETQYF.

The CDR3 sequence: CVRSPGQPNTYNEQFF. The CDR3 nucleotides read TGTGTCAGAAGCCCGGGACAGCCTAATACCTACAATGAGCAGTTCTTC. This rearrangement joins TRBV7-5 to TRBJ2-1; the table's D call, TRBD1, was not checked against the DNA. TRBV7-5 is termed a pseudogene. The CDR3 sequence is 16 residues long.